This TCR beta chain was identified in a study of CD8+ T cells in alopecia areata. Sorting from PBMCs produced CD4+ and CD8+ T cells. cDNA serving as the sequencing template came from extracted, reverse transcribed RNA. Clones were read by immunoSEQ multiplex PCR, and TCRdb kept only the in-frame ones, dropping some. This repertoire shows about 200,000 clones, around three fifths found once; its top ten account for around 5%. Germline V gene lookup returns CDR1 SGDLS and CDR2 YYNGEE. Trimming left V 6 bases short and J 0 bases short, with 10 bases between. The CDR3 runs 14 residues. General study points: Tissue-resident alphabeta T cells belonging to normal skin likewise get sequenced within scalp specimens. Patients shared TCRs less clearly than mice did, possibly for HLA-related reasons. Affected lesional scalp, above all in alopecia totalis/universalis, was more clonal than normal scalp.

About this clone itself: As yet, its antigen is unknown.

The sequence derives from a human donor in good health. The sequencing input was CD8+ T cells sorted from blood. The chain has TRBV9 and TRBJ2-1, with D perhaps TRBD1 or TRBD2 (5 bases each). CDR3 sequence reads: CASNEGSSYNEQFF. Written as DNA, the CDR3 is TGTGCCAGCAACGAGGGGAGCTCCTACAATGAGCAGTTCTTC. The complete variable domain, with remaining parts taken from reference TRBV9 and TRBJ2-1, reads DSGVTQTPKHLITATGQRVTLRCSPRSGDLSVYWYQQSLDQGLQFLIQYYNGEERAKGNILERFSAQQFPDLHSELNLSSLELGDSALYFCASNEGSSYNEQFFGPGTRLTVL.